One sample yielded the 6 T cell receptor beta chains listed below, sequenced in a study of cytomegalovirus exposure and HLA in healthy donors (dated by TCRdb to 2016 to 2017). The library was obtained by the immunoSEQ multiplex PCR assay. For the multiplex PCR, a mixture combining 60 forward primers for TCR Vbeta segments and 13 reverse primers for TCR Jbeta segments was used. What TCRdb holds here is the immuneACCESS table cut down to in-frame rearrangements. Part of the clones is not present; checked against another copy, under half of the missing clones reflect an unresolved V gene, and the others are unexplained. The sample profile shows around 150,000 clones; over 75% of them were found once. The top ten clonotypes cover approximately 4.5% of the sample. The sample was PBMCs. The receptors here all came from a man in his forties in good health and CMV-seronegative.

This chain connects TRBV6-5 to TRBJ2-6, with D possibly matching TRBD2 (6 bases). The CDR3 is made up of 15 amino acids. V dropped 8 bases and J dropped 1 base, with 12 bases sitting between them. CDR1 and CDR2 (germline): MNHEY, SVGAGI. DNA of the CDR3: TGTGCCAGCTCGAAAGGAGGGTCTGGGGCCAACGTCCTGACTTTC. Its protein is CASSKGGSGANVLTF.

This clone appeared a few times. The V and J genes are TRBV25-1 and TRBJ1-2; weak D call: TRBD1 (5 bases). CDR3 length: 14 residues. Trimming removed 6 bases from V and 8 bases from J, with 19 bases in between. Germline CDR1 reads MGHDK; CDR2 reads SYGVNS. CDR3: CASRGRGEARGYTF. CDR3 in DNA: TGTGCCAGCAGGGGGCGGGGGGAAGCTCGGGGCTACACCTTC.

This clone was seen only a few times. This chain connects TRBV6-6 to TRBJ1-1; tentatively, D is TRBD1 (5 bases). Germline CDR1 reads MNHNY; CDR2 reads SVGAGI (reference sequence). The CDR3 sequence is 12 residues long. V lost 5 bases, J lost 11 bases, and 15 bases lay in between. The CDR3 nucleotides are TGTGCCAGCAGTACCGCCGACAGAAGGGCTTTCTTT. Its translation is CASSTADRRAFF.

This chain uses TRBV9 with TRBJ2-5, with a weak D call TRBD1 (6 bases). The DNA end is a closer match to TRBJ2-7, so the J assignment may be wrong. The CDR3 has 14 residues. CDR1 and CDR2 from the germline V gene are SGDLS and YYNGEE. The DNA of the CDR3 is TGTGCCAGCAGCGCCCGGGACAATCCCTACGAGCAGTACTTC. It specifies CASSARDNPYEQYF.

The chain couples TRBV2 to TRBJ1-1; tentatively, D is TRBD1 (6 bases). Germline values: CDR1 SNHLY, CDR2 FYNNEI. V gave up 4 bases and J gave up 1 base, with 22 bases separating them. The CDR3 has 18 amino acids. This CDR3 is CASSAAGAEMMGNTEAFF. CDR3 nucleotide sequence: TGTGCCAGCAGTGCGGCGGGGGCGGAAATGATGGGGAACACTGAAGCTTTCTTT. Filled out from reference TRBV2 and TRBJ1-1, the complete variable domain reads EPEVTQTPSHQVTQMGQEVILRCVPISNHLYFYWYRQILGQKVEFLVSFYNNEISEKSEIFDDQFSVERPDGSNFTLKIRSTKLEDSAMYFCASSAAGAEMMGNTEAFFGQGTRLTVV.

The chain is built from TRBV11-2 and TRBJ2-5; possible D gene TRBD2, 6 bases. CDR3 length equals 15 residues. The germline V and J ends were trimmed by 1 base and 1 base, with 10 bases remaining between them. Looked up from germline, CDR1 is SGHAT and CDR2 is FQNNGV. The CDR3 bases are TGTGCCAGCAGCTTAGTGGGGGGTCCCCAAGAGACCCAGTACTTC. This sequence encodes CASSLVGGPQETQYF.